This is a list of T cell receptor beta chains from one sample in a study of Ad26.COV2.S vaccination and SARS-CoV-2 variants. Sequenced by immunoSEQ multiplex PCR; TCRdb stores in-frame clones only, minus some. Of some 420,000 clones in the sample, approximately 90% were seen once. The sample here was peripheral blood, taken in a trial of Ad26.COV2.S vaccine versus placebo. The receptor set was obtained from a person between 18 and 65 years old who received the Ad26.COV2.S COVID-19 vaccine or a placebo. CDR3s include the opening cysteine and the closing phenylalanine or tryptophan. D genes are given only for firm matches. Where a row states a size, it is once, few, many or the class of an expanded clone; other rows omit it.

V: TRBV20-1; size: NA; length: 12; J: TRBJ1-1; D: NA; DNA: TGCAGTGCTAGTCTCCTGAGCACTGAAGCTTTCTTT; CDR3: CSASLLSTEAFF
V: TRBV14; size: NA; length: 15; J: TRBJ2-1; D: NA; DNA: TGTGCCAGCAGCCAAGAAACGACACGGATAAATGAGCAGTTCTTC; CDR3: CASSQETTRINEQFF
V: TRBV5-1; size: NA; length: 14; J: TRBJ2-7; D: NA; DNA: TGCGCCAGCAGCTTGGGCATGGATCTAGGCGAGCAGTACTTC; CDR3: CASSLGMDLGEQYF
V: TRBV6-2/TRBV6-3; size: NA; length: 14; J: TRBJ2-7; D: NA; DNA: TGTGCCAGCAGTCCCCTAGCCAGCTCCTACGAGCAGTACTTC; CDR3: CASSPLASSYEQYF
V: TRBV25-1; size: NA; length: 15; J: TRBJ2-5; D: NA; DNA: TGTGCCAGCACTGGGGGCGGGACAGTCTTAGAGACCCAGTACTTC; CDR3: CASTGGGTVLETQYF
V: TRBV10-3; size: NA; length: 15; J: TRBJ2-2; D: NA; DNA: TGTGCCATCAGTGATGGGAGGAGTGGGGCCGGGGAGCTGTTTTTT; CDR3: CAISDGRSGAGELFF
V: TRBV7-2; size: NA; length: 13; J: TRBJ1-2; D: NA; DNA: TGTGCCAGCAGCTTTGGGGGGTACTATGGCTACACCTTC; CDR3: CASSFGGYYGYTF
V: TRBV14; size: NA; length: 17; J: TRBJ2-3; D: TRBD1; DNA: TGTGCCAGCAGCTTCAAATGGCGGGACAGGGTGACAGATACGCAGTATTTT; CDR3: CASSFKWRDRVTDTQYF
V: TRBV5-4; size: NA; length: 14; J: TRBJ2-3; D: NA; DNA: TGTGCCAGCAGCTTGAACAGGAGAACAGATACGCAGTATTTT; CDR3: CASSLNRRTDTQYF
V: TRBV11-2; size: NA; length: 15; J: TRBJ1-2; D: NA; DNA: TGTGCCAGCAGCTTAGATCTCAGGGAGGGCTATGGCTACACCTTC; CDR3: CASSLDLREGYGYTF
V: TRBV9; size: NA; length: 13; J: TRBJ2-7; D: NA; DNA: TGTGCCAGCAGCGATGGCCGAGCCTACGAGCAGTACTTC; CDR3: CASSDGRAYEQYF
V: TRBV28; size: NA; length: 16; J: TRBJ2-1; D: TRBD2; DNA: TGTGCCAGCACTTTATCCGGAGCGGGGTTTATGGATGAGCAGTTCTTC; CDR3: CASTLSGAGFMDEQFF
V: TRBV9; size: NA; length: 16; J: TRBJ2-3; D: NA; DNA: TGTGCCAGCAGCGTAGCGGCGGGGGCTAGCACAGATACGCAGTATTTT; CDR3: CASSVAAGASTDTQYF
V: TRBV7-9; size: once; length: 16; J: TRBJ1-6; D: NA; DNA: TGTGCCAGCAGCTTTAGCCGGGGTTTATCGACCTCACCCCTCCACTTT; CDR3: CASSFSRGLSTSPLHF
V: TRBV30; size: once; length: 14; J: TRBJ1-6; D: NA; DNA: TGTGCCTGGAGTGAGGGGGTTATCCATTCACCCCTCCACTTT; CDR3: CAWSEGVIHSPLHF
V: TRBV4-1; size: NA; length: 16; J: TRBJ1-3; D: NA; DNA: TGCGCCAGCAGCCCCATGGCCGGACGCTCTGGAAACACCATATATTTT; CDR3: CASSPMAGRSGNTIYF
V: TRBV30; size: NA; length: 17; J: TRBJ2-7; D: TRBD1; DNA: TGTGCCTGGAGTGTCCCTGACAGGGTCTTCTCTTCGGACGAGCAGTACTTC; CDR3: CAWSVPDRVFSSDEQYF
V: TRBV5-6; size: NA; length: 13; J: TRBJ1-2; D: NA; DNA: TGTGCCAGCAGCTTGGGCGGGGACTATGGCTACACCTTC; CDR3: CASSLGGDYGYTF
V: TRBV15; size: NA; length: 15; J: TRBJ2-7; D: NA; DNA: TGTGCCACCAGCAGAGCAGGAGGGAGAAGCTACGAGCAGTACTTC; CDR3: CATSRAGGRSYEQYF
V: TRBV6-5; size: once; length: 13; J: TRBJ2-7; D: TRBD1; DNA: TGTGCCACAGGGTACAGGGGAACCTACGAGCAGTACTTC; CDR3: CATGYRGTYEQYF
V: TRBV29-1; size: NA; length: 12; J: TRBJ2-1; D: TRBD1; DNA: TGCAGCTCCGCAGGGGGCCCCTATGAGCAGTTCTTC; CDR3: CSSAGGPYEQFF
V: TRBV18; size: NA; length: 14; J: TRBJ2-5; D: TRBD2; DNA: TGTGCCAGCTCACAGCGGGGGGGGCAAGAGACCCAGTACTTC; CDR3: CASSQRGGQETQYF
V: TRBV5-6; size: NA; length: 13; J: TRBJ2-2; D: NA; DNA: TGTGCCAGCAGCTTGGGTGCAGGCGGGGAGCTGTTTTTT; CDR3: CASSLGAGGELFF
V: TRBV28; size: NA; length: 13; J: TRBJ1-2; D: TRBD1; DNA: TGTGCCAGCAGTCCGGACAGGGTGGAAGGCTACACCTTC; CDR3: CASSPDRVEGYTF
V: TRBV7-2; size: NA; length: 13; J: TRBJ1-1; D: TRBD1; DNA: TGTGCCAGCAGCGGACAGGTGAACACTGAAGCTTTCTTT; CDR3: CASSGQVNTEAFF
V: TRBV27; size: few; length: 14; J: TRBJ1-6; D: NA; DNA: TGTGCCAGCAGTTTATCGGGTACTAATTCACCCCTCCACTTT; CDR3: CASSLSGTNSPLHF
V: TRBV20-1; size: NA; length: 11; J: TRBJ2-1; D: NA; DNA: TGCAGTGCCCCTCGACATTCCGAGCAGTTCTTC; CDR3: CSAPRHSEQFF
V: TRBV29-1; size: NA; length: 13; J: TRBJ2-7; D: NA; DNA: TGCAGCGTTGGACGAGGGAACCCCTACGAGCAGTACTTC; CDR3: CSVGRGNPYEQYF
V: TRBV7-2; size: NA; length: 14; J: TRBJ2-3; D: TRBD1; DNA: TGTGCCAGCAGTGGGACAGCTAGCACAGATACGCAGTATTTT; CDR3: CASSGTASTDTQYF
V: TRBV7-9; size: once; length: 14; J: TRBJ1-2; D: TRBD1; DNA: TGTGCCAGCAGCTTGGGGACAGGGGGAGATGGCTACACCTTC; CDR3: CASSLGTGGDGYTF
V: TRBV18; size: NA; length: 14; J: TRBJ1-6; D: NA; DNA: TGTGCCAGCTCACTACAGCCTTATAATTCACCCCTCCACTTT; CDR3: CASSLQPYNSPLHF
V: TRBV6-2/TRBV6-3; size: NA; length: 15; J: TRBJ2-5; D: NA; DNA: TGTGCCAGCAGCCTTTTTGGCCAGATCCAAGAGACCCAGTACTTC; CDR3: CASSLFGQIQETQYF
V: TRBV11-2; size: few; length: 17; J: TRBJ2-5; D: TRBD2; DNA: TGTGCCAGCAGCCCAAAGAGAATAGCGGGGGGGGAAGAGACCCAGTACTTC; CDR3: CASSPKRIAGGEETQYF
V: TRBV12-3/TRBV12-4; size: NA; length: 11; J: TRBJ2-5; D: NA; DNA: TGTGCCAGCAGTTTGGGGCAGACCCAGTACTTC; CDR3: CASSLGQTQYF
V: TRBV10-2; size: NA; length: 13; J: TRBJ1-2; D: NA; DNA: TGCGCCAGCAGTGAGTCGGGAAGAGGAGGCTACACCTTC; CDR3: CASSESGRGGYTF
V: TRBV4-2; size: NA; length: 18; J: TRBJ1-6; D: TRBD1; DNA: TGTGCCAGCAGCCAAGAGTCGACAGGGGGCTTCTATAATTCACCCCTCCACTTT; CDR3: CASSQESTGGFYNSPLHF
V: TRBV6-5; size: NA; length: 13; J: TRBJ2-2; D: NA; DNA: TGTGCCAGCAGTTACCGGGTCACCGGGGAGCTGTTTTTT; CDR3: CASSYRVTGELFF
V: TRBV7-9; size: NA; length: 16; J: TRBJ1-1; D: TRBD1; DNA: TGTGCCAGCAGCCCCGGGACAGGCACAGAGGGCACTGAAGCTTTCTTT; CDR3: CASSPGTGTEGTEAFF
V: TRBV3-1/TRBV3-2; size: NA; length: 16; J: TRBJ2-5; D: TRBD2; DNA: TGTGCCAGCAGCCAAGTAGCGGGGGGGCCAGGGGAGACCCAGTACTTC; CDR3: CASSQVAGGPGETQYF
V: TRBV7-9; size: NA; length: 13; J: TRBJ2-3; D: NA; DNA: TGTGCCAGCAGCCCGACTCCGGGAGTTAATCGGTATTTT; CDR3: CASSPTPGVNRYF
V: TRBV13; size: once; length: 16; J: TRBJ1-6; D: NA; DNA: TGTGCCAGCAGCCTTCGGGGTCCCTCGGGGGATTCACCCCTCCACTTT; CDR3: CASSLRGPSGDSPLHF
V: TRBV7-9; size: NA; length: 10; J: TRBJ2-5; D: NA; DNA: TGTGCCAGCCGAAGGGGGGACCAGTACTTC; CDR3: CASRRGDQYF
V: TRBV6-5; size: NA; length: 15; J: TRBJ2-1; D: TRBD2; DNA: TGTGCCAGCAGGAGGACTAGCGGGGGGGACAATGAGCAGTTCTTC; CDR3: CASRRTSGGDNEQFF
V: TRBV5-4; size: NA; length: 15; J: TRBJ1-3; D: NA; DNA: TGTGCCAGCAGCCCGGACCTCTTCGCCGGAAACACCATATATTTT; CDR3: CASSPDLFAGNTIYF
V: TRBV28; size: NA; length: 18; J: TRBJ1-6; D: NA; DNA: TGTGCCAGCAGTTCCCCCGGGAGGGCCCCAGATTATAATTCACCCCTCCACTTT; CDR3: CASSSPGRAPDYNSPLHF
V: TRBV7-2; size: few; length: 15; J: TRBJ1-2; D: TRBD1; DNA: TGTGCCAGCAGCCCGGACAGGGGCGCACCATCGCACTACACCTTC; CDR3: CASSPDRGAPSHYTF
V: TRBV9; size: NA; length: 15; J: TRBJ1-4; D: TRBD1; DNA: TGTGCCAGCAGCGTAGGCGGCAGGGGGACCGAAAAACTGTTTTTT; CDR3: CASSVGGRGTEKLFF
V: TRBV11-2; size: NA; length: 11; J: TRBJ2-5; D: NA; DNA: TGTGCCAGCAGCTTCGTGGAGACCCAGTACTTC; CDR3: CASSFVETQYF